The 27 T cell receptor beta chains in this list originate from one sample, sequenced in a study of cytomegalovirus exposure and HLA in healthy donors. Primers included in the PCR were 60 Vbeta and 13 Jbeta primers. Clones were read by immunoSEQ multiplex PCR, and TCRdb kept only the in-frame ones, dropping some. The sample lists hundreds of thousands of clones, under 80% occurring once. Sequenced sample: PBMCs. The receptors shown here come from a female donor in good health and CMV-seronegative.

CDR3 nucleotide sequence: TGCGCCAGCAGCCCCCAACCGGACAGTTGGGAGCCCCAGCATTTT. Protein: CASSPQPDSWEPQHF. This chain uses TRBV4-1 with TRBJ1-5; maybe TRBD1 (6 bases). V gave up 4 bases and J gave up 8 bases, with 18 bases separating them. The CDR3 is 15 residues long. From germline, CDR1 is MGHRA and CDR2 YSYEKL.

This chain uses TRBV12-5 with TRBJ2-6; 8 bases line up with TRBD1. With 3 bases clipped from V and 3 bases from J, the junction kept 10 bases outside the gene matches. CDR1 LGHNT and CDR2 FRNRAP come from the germline V gene. The CDR3 extends over 18 amino acids. CDR3 bases: TGTGCTAGTGGTTTTTGGGCAGGGGGCAGGGGTGGGGCCAACGTCCTGACTTTC. Protein product: CASGFWAGGRGGANVLTF.

In its sample, this clone was seen a few times. V and J are TRBV5-1 and TRBJ2-7; 8 bases are shared with TRBD1. The CDR3 covers 14 residues. Per germline, CDR1 SGHRS and CDR2 YFSETQ. The J segment lost 0 bases and the V segment lost 7 bases, leaving 6 bases of the junction unmatched. CDR3: CASGPGTGSYEQYF. CDR3 in DNA: TGCGCCAGCGGCCCCGGGACAGGCTCCTACGAGCAGTACTTC.

The CDR3 sequence is CASAPPRREAYNEQFF. In DNA form, the CDR3 reads TGTGCCAGCGCTCCCCCCCGGCGGGAGGCCTACAATGAGCAGTTCTTC. V and J are TRBV18 and TRBJ2-1; TRBD2 matches at 8 bases. The CDR3 sequence is 16 residues long. CDR1 is KGHSH, CDR2 LQKENI, per germline. The V segment lost 8 bases and the J segment 2 bases; nucleotides outside the gene matches: 11. Full variable domain (missing parts from reference TRBV18 and TRBJ2-1): NAGVMQNPRHLVRRRGQEARLRCSPMKGHSHVYWYRQLPEEGLKFMVYLQKENIIDESGMPKERFSAEFPKEGPSILRIQQVVRGDSAAYFCASAPPRREAYNEQFFGPGTRLTVL.

The V and J genes are TRBV27 and TRBJ1-2; D possibly corresponds to TRBD1 (6 bases). Trimming shortened V by 0 bases and J by 4 bases, and 6 bases separated the two germline ends. CDR1 and CDR2 from the germline V gene are MNHEY and SMNVEV (reference sequence). CDR3 length: 13 amino acids. Written as DNA, the CDR3 is TGTGCCAGCAGTTTATCAGGGGGCTATGGCTACACCTTC. Its protein product is CASSLSGGYGYTF.

This clone was counted only a few times. The V and J genes are TRBV12-5 and TRBJ1-2; the match to TRBD1 covers 7 bases. The germline CDR1 and CDR2 sequences are LGHNT and FRNRAP. The J segment lost 0 bases and the V segment lost 4 bases, leaving 8 bases of the junction unmatched. This CDR3 spans 16 amino acids. The CDR3 nucleotides read TGTGCTAGTGGTTCGACCTCGGGACAGACTAACTATGGCTACACCTTC. It encodes CASGSTSGQTNYGYTF.

This chain uses TRBV4-1 with TRBJ2-7; TRBD1 aligns across 7 bases. The CDR3 sequence is 16 residues long. V trimming: 0 bases; J trimming: 1 base; junction bases outside the gene matches: 6. The germline V gene encodes CDR1 MGHRA and CDR2 YSYEKL. In DNA form, the CDR3 reads TGCGCCAGCAGCCAAGATACAGGGGTTACATCCTACGAGCAGTACTTC. Translating gives CASSQDTGVTSYEQYF.

Worth noting for this clone: Other nucleotide sequences from this sample produce the same CDR3. The gene calls are TRBV4-1 and TRBJ1-5; 7 nucleotides align to TRBD1. The CDR3 has 15 residues. Germline lookup yields CDR1 MGHRA and CDR2 YSYEKL. V lost 3 bases, J lost 3 bases, and 5 bases stayed unmatched. The CDR3 nucleotides read TGCGCCAGCAGCCAGGCCGACAGGGACAATCAGCCCCAGCATTTT. Translating gives CASSQADRDNQPQHF.

The V gene is TRBV5-1, the J gene TRBJ2-7; 16 nucleotides line up with TRBD2. The CDR3 has 18 residues. Germline V gene lookup returns CDR1 SGHRS and CDR2 YFSETQ. The J segment lost 2 bases and the V segment lost 1 base, leaving 6 bases of the junction unmatched. The CDR3 reads CASSLTGTSGRATYEQYF. The CDR3 DNA follows: TGCGCCAGCAGCTTGACCGGGACTAGCGGGAGGGCCACCTACGAGCAGTACTTC.

This clone was recorded once. The V and J genes are TRBV25-1 and TRBJ2-2; D possibly corresponds to TRBD1 (5 bases). Germline CDR1 reads MGHDK; CDR2 reads SYGVNS. The V end was cut by 7 bases, the J end by 4 bases, with 10 bases between. The CDR3 is 13 amino acids. The chain's CDR3 is CASTPTVTGELFF. CDR3 DNA: TGTGCCAGCACCCCGACAGTCACCGGGGAGCTGTTTTTT.

The chain links TRBV4-1 to TRBJ2-5; D ambiguous. Per the germline V gene, CDR1 is MGHRA and CDR2 is YSYEKL. Trimming removed 1 base at V and 5 bases at J, with 8 bases between. The CDR3 totals 13 residues. This CDR3 is CASSQGPSETQYF. The CDR3, as DNA: TGCGCCAGCAGCCAAGGACCTAGTGAGACCCAGTACTTC.

Concerning this clone itself: This specimen includes other DNA sequences encoding the same CDR3. The J gene is TRBJ2-1, the V gene TRBV6-5; TRBD1 agrees at 11 bases. Trimming took 6 bases from V and 7 from J; bases not matched to a gene: 8. Germline V gene data show CDR1 as MNHEY and CDR2 as SVGAGI. CDR3 length: 15 amino acids. CDR3 residues: CASRPGQGARNEQFF. The CDR3 region has the DNA TGTGCCAGCAGACCCGGACAGGGGGCTCGTAATGAGCAGTTCTTC.

V and J are TRBV28 and TRBJ1-1; TRBD1 aligns across 7 bases. CDR1 and CDR2 from the germline V gene are MDHEN and SYDVKM. This CDR3 contains 16 residues. The junction had 6 bases not matched to a gene; V was cut back by 1 base and J by 1 base. This CDR3 reads CASSLSDSGGNTEAFF. CDR3 DNA sequence: TGTGCCAGCAGTTTATCCGATTCAGGGGGGAACACTGAAGCTTTCTTT.

V gene TRBV15 combines with J gene TRBJ2-3, with D possibly TRBD2 on 5 matching bases. The CDR3 loop spans 15 amino acids. Trimming took off 0 bases at V and 4 bases at J, with 11 bases between the two ends. Germline CDR1 and CDR2: LNHNV and YYDKDF (reference sequence). The CDR3 loop reads CATSRDAGGADTQYF. The CDR3 coding sequence is TGTGCCACCAGCAGAGACGCCGGAGGAGCAGATACGCAGTATTTT.

A few counts support this clone. The V gene is TRBV5-1, the J gene TRBJ2-1; weak D call: TRBD2 (6 bases). The V gene lost 4 bases and the J gene lost 6 bases, with 20 bases spanning the gap. CDR3 length: 16 residues. Germline V gene lookup returns CDR1 SGHRS and CDR2 YFSETQ. CDR3 DNA sequence: TGCGCCAGCAGCCCAGTCCCCCCAGCCGGGGGCAATGAGCAGTTCTTC. It specifies CASSPVPPAGGNEQFF. Together with reference TRBV5-1 and TRBJ2-1, the CDR3 gives the full variable domain: KAGVTQTPRYLIKTRGQQVTLSCSPISGHRSVSWYQQTPGQGLQFLFEYFSETQRNKGNFPGRFSGRQFSNSRSEMNVSTLELGDSALYLCASSPVPPAGGNEQFFGPGTRLTVL.

The V call is TRBV9, the J call TRBJ2-1, with D perhaps matching TRBD2 (5 bases). This CDR3 region has 14 residues. The V gene lost 3 bases and the J gene lost 2 bases, with 9 bases spanning the gap. CDR1 is SGDLS, CDR2 YYNGEE, per germline. CDR3 protein: CASSGGLPYNEQFF. The CDR3 nucleotides read TGTGCCAGCAGCGGCGGGCTGCCCTACAATGAGCAGTTCTTC. Drawing the rest from reference TRBV9 and TRBJ2-1, the complete variable domain is DSGVTQTPKHLITATGQRVTLRCSPRSGDLSVYWYQQSLDQGLQFLIQYYNGEERAKGNILERFSAQQFPDLHSELNLSSLELGDSALYFCASSGGLPYNEQFFGPGTRLTVL.

The table lists this clone with a few counts. The chain links TRBV2 to TRBJ1-2; a weak D match, TRBD1 (5 bases). The CDR3 runs 13 residues. CDR1 SNHLY and CDR2 FYNNEI come from the germline V gene. V dropped 10 bases and J dropped 8 bases, with 20 bases sitting between them. The CDR3 bases are TGTGCCACCCAGGGCGGGAGGGGCCTAGGCTACACCTTC. It specifies CATQGGRGLGYTF.

This clone occurred a few times. This chain uses TRBV11-1 with TRBJ2-1, with a tentative D call TRBD2 (6 bases). CDR3 length equals 14 residues. Germline V gene sequence: CDR1 SGHAT, CDR2 FQDESV (reference sequence). With 3 bases removed from V and 9 bases from J, the gap between germline ends came to 15 bases. In DNA, the CDR3 is TGTGCCAGCAGCTTCCGCGGAGGGGCGGGTGAGCAGTTCTTC. Translating it yields CASSFRGGAGEQFF. Complete variable domain (other parts from reference TRBV11-1 and TRBJ2-1): EAEVAQSPRYKITEKSQAVAFWCDPISGHATLYWYRQILGQGPELLVQFQDESVVDDSQLPKDRFSAERLKGVDSTLKIQPAELGDSAMYLCASSFRGGAGEQFFGPGTRLTVL.

The chain uses TRBV27 and TRBJ2-2; 10 bases match TRBD2. The germline V gene encodes CDR1 MNHEY and CDR2 SMNVEV (reference sequence). V was pared by 5 bases and J by 3 bases, with 6 bases of the junction left unmatched. The CDR3 has 16 amino acids. The CDR3 protein is CASSSTSGIYTGELFF. The CDR3 DNA is TGTGCCAGCAGTAGCACTAGCGGGATATACACCGGGGAGCTGTTTTTT.

The rearrangement joins TRBV30 to TRBJ1-1; 10 bases align to TRBD1. CDR1 and CDR2 from the germline V gene are GTSNPN and SVGIG (reference sequence). The CDR3 extends over 15 amino acids. The V segment lost 2 bases and the J segment 1 base; nucleotides outside the gene matches: 4. Written as DNA, the CDR3 is TGTGCCTGGAGTTTGAGGGACAGGGGGAACACTGAAGCTTTCTTT. Amino acid sequence: CAWSLRDRGNTEAFF. The full variable domain, in which reference TRBV30 and TRBJ1-1 provide the parts outside the CDR3, is SQTIHQWPATLVQPVGSPLSLECTVEGTSNPNLYWYRQAAGRGLQLLFYSVGIGQISSEVPQNLSASRPQDRQFILSSKKLLLSDSGFYLCAWSLRDRGNTEAFFGQGTRLTVV.

This clone was detected a few times. The rearrangement joins TRBV5-4 to TRBJ2-1; 7 bases are shared with TRBD2. This CDR3 contains 16 residues. Germline V gives CDR1 SGHNT, CDR2 YYREEE (reference sequence). V lost 4 bases and J lost 9; bases outside the gene matches: 16. The CDR3: CASSLLGGLRGTEQFF. CDR3 sequence (DNA): TGTGCCAGCAGCCTCCTCGGGGGACTAAGAGGAACTGAGCAGTTCTTC.

This CDR3 is CASSWRGTGELFF. DNA of the CDR3: TGTGCCAGCAGCTGGAGGGGTACCGGGGAGCTGTTTTTT. V and J are TRBV5-6 and TRBJ2-2; D perhaps matches TRBD2 (6 bases). The CDR3 is 13 residues long. Per the germline V gene, CDR1 is SGHDT and CDR2 is YYEEEE. V lost 3 bases and J lost 5, with 8 bases in between.

V is TRBV11-2 and J is TRBJ1-5; 9 nucleotides align to TRBD1. V was clipped by 2 bases and J by 6 bases; unmatched bases: 5. Germline V gene lookup returns CDR1 SGHAT and CDR2 FQNNGV. The CDR3 is made up of 15 amino acids. For the CDR3, the DNA is TGTGCCAGCAGCTTAATACAGGGGGCCATTCAGCCCCAGCATTTT. Translation gives CASSLIQGAIQPQHF.

V gene TRBV2 combines with J gene TRBJ2-7, with D maybe TRBD1 (5 bases). Germline CDR1 and CDR2: SNHLY and FYNNEI. Trimming removed 4 bases from V and 5 bases from J, with 9 bases in between. The CDR3 is 12 residues long. The CDR3 loop reads CASSGQNDEQYF. The CDR3 bases are TGTGCCAGCAGTGGACAGAACGACGAGCAGTACTTC.

The CDR3 here is CASSDRGWGEQYF. The CDR3 bases are TGTGCCAGCAGCGACAGGGGCTGGGGCGAGCAGTACTTC. This chain uses TRBV9 with TRBJ2-7, with TRBD1 identical over 7 bases. The V and J ends lost 3 bases and 6 bases, in that order; junction bases with no gene match: 6. The CDR3 contains 13 residues. CDR1 SGDLS and CDR2 YYNGEE come from the germline V gene.

The chain links TRBV5-1 to TRBJ2-7; TRBD1 agrees at 8 bases. The germline gives CDR1 SGHRS, CDR2 YFSETQ. J gave up 7 bases and V 0 bases, and 9 bases lay outside the gene matches. The CDR3 sequence is 15 residues long. In DNA form, the CDR3 reads TGCGCCAGCAGCTTGGACGTGACAGGGGTGGGAGAGCAGTACTTC. Translating gives CASSLDVTGVGEQYF.

The V and J genes are TRBV4-1 and TRBJ2-1, with TRBD1 matching over 9 bases. V was clipped by 3 bases and J by 4 bases; unmatched bases: 7. Germline assignment: CDR1 MGHRA and CDR2 YSYEKL. The CDR3 length is 16 residues. The CDR3, as DNA: TGCGCCAGCAGCCAGGCCGACAGGGGGGTATACAATGAGCAGTTCTTC. It yields the protein CASSQADRGVYNEQFF.